A single sample gave rise to the 14 T cell receptor beta chains below, sequenced in a study of blood T cell repertoires in COVID-19. Assay: immunoSEQ multiplex PCR; the TCRdb copy retains only in-frame clones and omits some. The sample consists of approximately 300,000 clones, roughly 90% of them appearing once. The sample taken for sequencing was PBMCs or T cells enriched from blood (not recorded which). The receptor set was obtained from a woman aged 30 to 39 who had recovered from COVID-19.

This rearrangement joins TRBV6-5 to TRBJ1-2; D is possibly TRBD1 (6 bases). In germline, CDR1 is MNHEY, CDR2 SVGAGI. V lost 0 bases to trimming and J lost 3 bases, with 8 bases between them. The CDR3 is 14 amino acids. In DNA form, the CDR3 reads TGTGCCAGCAGTTACTCCAGGGGAGACTATGGCTACACCTTC. Protein: CASSYSRGDYGYTF.

CDR3 nucleotides: TGCGCCAGCAGCCGGACAGTCCTATTAAGCTCTGGGGCCAACGTCCTGACTTTC. Protein: CASSRTVLLSSGANVLTF. The V call is TRBV4-3, the J call TRBJ2-6; D might be TRBD1 (6 bases). Germline values: CDR1 LGHNA, CDR2 YSLEER. The CDR3 has 18 amino acids. V was trimmed by 4 bases and J by 0 bases, leaving 16 bases between them.

The genes are TRBV6-5 and TRBJ2-2; 7 nucleotides line up with TRBD2. Per the germline V gene, CDR1 is MNHEY and CDR2 is SVGAGI. This CDR3 region has 15 residues. V gave up 8 bases and J gave up 4 bases; unmatched junction bases: 10. As DNA, the CDR3 is TGTGCCAGCGCCAGTCGCGGGGGAGGCACCGGGGAGCTGTTTTTT. Translation gives CASASRGGGTGELFF.

The V gene is TRBV12-3 or TRBV12-4, the J gene TRBJ2-1; 12 nucleotides line up with TRBD2. With V trimmed by 6 bases and J by 9 bases, 3 bases remained unmatched. The CDR3 spans 13 residues. The CDR3 spells CASRTSGGAEQFF. In DNA form, the CDR3 reads TGTGCCAGCAGGACTAGCGGGGGTGCTGAGCAGTTCTTC.

The V call is TRBV14, the J call TRBJ1-6; D gene ambiguous. Germline CDR1 and CDR2: SGHDN and FVKESK. Trimming took off 4 bases at V and 9 bases at J, with 16 bases between the two ends. The CDR3 sequence is 15 residues long. CDR3 in amino acids: CASSPYGITGSPLHF. CDR3 bases: TGTGCCAGCAGCCCCTACGGGATAACCGGTTCACCCCTCCACTTT.

In its sample, this clone was seen a few times. This chain uses TRBV2 with TRBJ2-1, with TRBD2 matching 10 bases. The germline V gene has CDR1 SNHLY and CDR2 FYNNEI. The CDR3 length is 16 residues. The J segment lost 10 bases and the V segment lost 4 bases, leaving 13 bases of the junction unmatched. CDR3 nucleotides: TGTGCCAGCAGTGGAGTTGTAGCGGGGGGACCGCGGGAGCAGTTCTTC. Its translation is CASSGVVAGGPREQFF.

This chain connects TRBV5-1 to TRBJ1-4; TRBD1 might be the D (5 bases). V was trimmed by 2 bases and J by 8 bases, leaving 19 bases between them. This CDR3 region has 16 residues. Germline V CDR1 and CDR2: SGHRS, YFSETQ. Written as DNA, the CDR3 is TGCGCCAGCAGCTTAAACCAGGGTGTTGGTCGCGAAAAACTGTTTTTT. Encoded protein: CASSLNQGVGREKLFF. Based on the CDR3 plus reference TRBV5-1 and TRBJ1-4, the full variable domain is KAGVTQTPRYLIKTRGQQVTLSCSPISGHRSVSWYQQTPGQGLQFLFEYFSETQRNKGNFPGRFSGRQFSNSRSEMNVSTLELGDSALYLCASSLNQGVGREKLFFGSGTQLSVL.

The V and J genes are TRBV5-4 and TRBJ1-1, with a weak D call TRBD1 (6 bases). Germline V gene data show CDR1 as SGHNT and CDR2 as YYREEE (reference sequence). V was shortened by 4 bases and J by 12 bases, with 22 bases between the two germline ends. This CDR3 is built from 14 residues. The CDR3 spells CASSLYTGSPETFF. As DNA, the CDR3 is TGTGCCAGCAGCCTATACACAGGGTCCCCAGAGACTTTCTTT.

V and J are TRBV5-1 and TRBJ2-1; 8 bases match TRBD1. CDR1 is SGHRS, CDR2 YFSETQ, per germline. Trimming cost V 1 base and J 0 bases; bases outside gene matches: 9. The CDR3 runs 18 residues. CDR3 loop: CASSLTPRTGSSYNEQFF. The CDR3, as DNA: TGCGCCAGCAGCTTGACCCCAAGGACAGGGAGCTCCTACAATGAGCAGTTCTTC.

This clone occurred a few times. This chain joins TRBV5-1 and TRBJ2-7, with D perhaps matching TRBD1 (6 bases). CDR3 length equals 14 residues. CDR1 and CDR2 from the germline V gene are SGHRS and YFSETQ. Trimming removed 0 bases at V and 6 bases at J, with 13 bases between. The CDR3 region is CASSLGLGALEQYF. CDR3 DNA: TGCGCCAGCAGCTTGGGTTTGGGGGCGCTCGAGCAGTACTTC.

The sample holds one count of this clone. In DNA form, the CDR3 reads TGTGCCAGCAGTTTTGCGCCTGGTAATGGCTACACCTTC. It translates to CASSFAPGNGYTF. The rearrangement joins TRBV27 to TRBJ1-2; D is undetermined. Germline values: CDR1 MNHEY, CDR2 SMNVEV (reference sequence). The CDR3 has 13 residues. Trimming removed 3 bases at V and 6 bases at J, with 11 bases between.

V gene TRBV3-1 (or the pseudogene TRBV3-2) combines with J gene TRBJ2-7; D uncertain. Germline V gene data show CDR1 as LGHDT and CDR2 as YNNKEL (reference sequence). The V and J ends lost 0 bases and 3 bases respectively, with 6 bases between them. This CDR3 is 13 amino acids long. The CDR3 loop is CASSQDGVYEQYF. CDR3 nucleotide sequence: TGTGCCAGCAGCCAAGACGGAGTCTACGAGCAGTACTTC.

This chain links TRBV2 with TRBJ1-3; D is perhaps TRBD1 (6 bases). V lost 4 bases to trimming and J lost 7 bases, with 11 bases between them. This CDR3 contains 13 residues. CDR1 and CDR2 (germline): SNHLY, FYNNEI. The CDR3 reads CASSVAGVNTIYF. CDR3 DNA: TGTGCCAGCAGTGTTGCAGGGGTGAACACCATATATTTT.

The rearrangement joins TRBV28 to TRBJ2-2; 14 nucleotides match TRBD2. Germline CDR1 MDHEN, CDR2 SYDVKM. The V gene end was trimmed by 3 bases and the J gene end by 0 bases; junction bases not matched to a gene: 3. This CDR3 is built from 18 residues. CDR3 coding DNA: TGTGCCAGCAGTTTCACGGGACTAGCGGGAGCGAACACCGGGGAGCTGTTTTTT. It specifies CASSFTGLAGANTGELFF.